The rows below give T cell receptor beta chains drawn from one sample of a study of response to subunit inactivated influenza vaccine. TCRdb reanalysed the RT-PCR reads using MiXCR and keeps one entry per CDR3 protein. The sample has 860,000 or so distinct CDR3 sequences, 21% seen once. The material was PBMCs from blood, obtained 5 days after vaccination. The receptors shown here come from a middle-aged man who received an inactivated influenza vaccine. Each CDR3 is given with its conserved first and last residue. The D gene is left open where the match is weak. The size of a clone is reported for some rows only, either as once, few or many, or as a class for expanded clones.

cdr3_aa cdr3_nt d_call j_call v_call clone_size
CAISDRGQSNQPQHF TGTGCCATCAGTGACAGGGGCCAAAGCAATCAGCCCCAGCATTTT NA TRBJ1-5 TRBV10-3 NA
CASSERLAGTYEQYF TGTGCCAGCAGCGAGAGACTAGCGGGAACCTACGAGCAGTACTTC TRBD2 TRBJ2-7 TRBV5-5 many
CATTSSGASYEQYF TGTGCCACGACCTCTAGCGGGGCCTCCTACGAGCAGTACTTC TRBD2 TRBJ2-7 TRBV10-3 many
CASSNRQGNSYEQYF TGTGCCAGCAGCAACCGACAGGGGAACTCCTACGAGCAGTACTTC TRBD1 TRBJ2-7 TRBV6-1 few
CSARTSGSEQYF TGCAGTGCCAGGACTAGCGGGAGCGAGCAGTACTTC TRBD2 TRBJ2-7 TRBV20-1 NA
CASLVAGGTDTQYF TGTGCCAGCTTAGTAGCGGGGGGCACAGATACGCAGTATTTT TRBD2 TRBJ2-3 TRBV7-9 few
CSAVTGWGDYNEQFF TGCAGTGCCGTAACAGGGTGGGGGGATTACAATGAGCAGTTCTTC NA TRBJ2-1 TRBV20-1 few
CASSVAGTGNIQYF TGTGCCAGCAGCGTAGCGGGGACGGGAAACATTCAGTACTTC NA TRBJ2-4 TRBV9 NA
CASSSGSWQETQYF TGCGCCAGCAGTTCGGGATCGTGGCAAGAGACCCAGTACTTC NA TRBJ2-5 TRBV5-1 few
CASTPRENTEAFF TGTGCCAGCACCCCCAGGGAGAACACTGAAGCTTTCTTT NA TRBJ1-1 TRBV6-2/TRBV6-3 few
CSAKPGTSVTYEQYF TGCAGTGCTAAGCCCGGGACTAGCGTAACCTACGAGCAGTACTTC TRBD2 TRBJ2-7 TRBV20-1 few
CSARRSQGVSDRAFF TGCAGTGCACGGAGGAGTCAGGGAGTATCCGACAGAGCTTTCTTT NA TRBJ1-1 TRBV20-1 many
CASSPGDQSPQYF TGTGCCAGCAGCCCCGGGGACCAAAGTCCGCAGTATTTT NA TRBJ2-3 TRBV9 few
CAIRPTTNTEAFF TGTGCCATCCGACCGACAACGAACACTGAAGCTTTCTTT NA TRBJ1-1 TRBV10-3 NA
CASGLAGGTYNEQFF TGTGCCAGCGGCCTAGCGGGAGGGACCTACAATGAGCAGTTCTTC TRBD2 TRBJ2-1 TRBV28 NA
CASSYASGYNEQFF TGTGCCAGCAGTTACGCTAGCGGCTACAATGAGCAGTTCTTC TRBD2 TRBJ2-1 TRBV6-5 few
CASSFTPSGRAHEQFF TGTGCCAGCAGCTTTACCCCTAGCGGGAGGGCCCATGAGCAGTTCTTC TRBD2 TRBJ2-1 TRBV12-3/TRBV12-4 NA
CASSSSPGGEQYF TGTGCCAGCAGTTCATCCCCTGGGGGCGAGCAGTACTTC NA TRBJ2-7 TRBV12-3/TRBV12-4 few
CASSQVYTETQYF TGCGCCAGCAGCCAAGTATATACAGAGACCCAGTACTTC NA TRBJ2-5 TRBV4-1 NA
CATSLRLGETQYF TGTGCCACCAGTTTGAGGCTGGGAGAGACCCAGTACTTC NA TRBJ2-5 TRBV15 few
CASSLGMSGTYEQYF TGTGCCAGCAGCTTAGGAATGAGCGGGACCTACGAGCAGTACTTC TRBD2 TRBJ2-7 TRBV11-2 NA
CATSATGDSFDRELFF TGTGCCACCAGCGCGACCGGAGACAGCTTTGACCGGGAGCTGTTTTTT NA TRBJ2-2 TRBV15 NA
CAWRWGQETQYF TGTGCCTGGAGGTGGGGCCAAGAGACCCAGTACTTC NA TRBJ2-5 TRBV30 few
CSAYLAGPLSGANVLTF TGCAGTGCTTACCTAGCGGGACCTCTCTCTGGGGCCAACGTCCTGACTTTC TRBD2 TRBJ2-6 TRBV20-1 NA
CASSLRPYAGTDTQYF TGTGCCAGCAGCCTCCGACCCTACGCGGGCACAGATACGCAGTATTTT NA TRBJ2-3 TRBV28 NA
CASSEGTEIYEQYF TGTGCCAGCAGTGAAGGGACGGAGATTTACGAGCAGTACTTC NA TRBJ2-7 TRBV2 NA
CASSTSGGRYEQYF TGCGCCAGCAGCACTAGCGGGGGGCGTTACGAGCAGTACTTC TRBD2 TRBJ2-7 TRBV5-1 NA
CSAGNSRQVAETQYF TGCAGTGCTGGAAACTCACGGCAAGTCGCAGAGACCCAGTACTTC NA TRBJ2-5 TRBV20-1 NA
CASSSRRPSSEAFF TGTGCCAGCAGTTCCCGCAGGCCCTCGTCTGAAGCTTTCTTT NA TRBJ1-1 TRBV27 NA
CASSTGIGEDTQYF TGTGCCAGCAGCACCGGGATAGGGGAAGATACGCAGTATTTT NA TRBJ2-3 TRBV28 NA
CATSDLQGSTEAFF TGTGCCACCAGTGACTTACAGGGGAGCACTGAAGCTTTCTTT TRBD1 TRBJ1-1 TRBV24-1 NA
CASRDSREQYF TGTGCCAGCCGGGACAGCCGCGAGCAGTACTTC TRBD1 TRBJ2-7 TRBV5-5 few
CASSLGTSGEQYF TGTGCCAGCAGCTTAGGGACTAGCGGGGAGCAGTACTTC TRBD2 TRBJ2-7 TRBV7-2 many
CASTYDKGRNYGYTF TGTGCCAGCACTTACGACAAGGGCCGTAACTATGGCTACACCTTC NA TRBJ1-2 TRBV12-3/TRBV12-4 NA
CAISESTGGFGYTF TGTGCCATCAGTGAGTCGACAGGGGGCTTTGGCTACACCTTC TRBD1 TRBJ1-2 TRBV10-3 few
CSARDRVSYNSPLHF TGCAGTGCTCGGGACAGGGTCTCCTATAATTCACCCCTCCACTTT TRBD1 TRBJ1-6 TRBV20-1 NA
CASSSDRKETQYF TGCGCCAGCAGCTCGGACAGAAAAGAGACCCAGTACTTC NA TRBJ2-5 TRBV5-1 few
CASSPPEGVPTQYF TGTGCCAGCTCACCACCGGAGGGGGTGCCGACCCAGTACTTC NA TRBJ2-5 TRBV18 NA
CASSGAVSGTGETQYF TGTGCCAGCAGTGGGGCGGTTAGCGGGACGGGGGAGACCCAGTACTTC TRBD2 TRBJ2-5 TRBV6-1 NA
CASTLADYTGELFF TGTGCCAGCACGTTGGCGGACTACACCGGGGAGCTGTTTTTT NA TRBJ2-2 TRBV6-5 few
CASAAPSGRADVEIF TGCGCCAGCGCGGCCCCAAGCGGGAGGGCCGACGTTGAAATCTTC TRBD2 TRBJ2-1 TRBV5-1 NA
CASSPQTGITDTQYF TGTGCCAGCTCACCACAGACAGGGATCACAGATACGCAGTATTTT TRBD1 TRBJ2-3 TRBV18 few
CASSYSGVVSQETQYF TGTGCCAGCAGTTACTCGGGGGTGGTATCACAAGAGACCCAGTACTTC NA TRBJ2-5 TRBV6-5 NA
CASRPHSGANVLTF TGTGCCAGCAGGCCCCACTCTGGGGCCAACGTCCTGACTTTC NA TRBJ2-6 TRBV25-1 once
CSAGGTSGSRHF TGCAGTGCTGGGGGGACTAGCGGGAGCCGGCACTTC TRBD2 TRBJ2-7 TRBV20-1 NA
CASSSRRGVSLDTQYF TGTGCCAGCAGCTCCCGGCGCGGGGTAAGCCTAGATACGCAGTATTTT NA TRBJ2-3 TRBV6-1 few
CASSRGVLAGGRGHYNEQFF TGTGCCAGCAGCCGGGGTGTGCTAGCGGGAGGTAGGGGGCACTACAATGAGCAGTTCTTC TRBD2 TRBJ2-1 TRBV11-2 few
CASSPRASALQETQYF TGTGCCAGCTCACCACGGGCTAGCGCCCTACAAGAGACCCAGTACTTC NA TRBJ2-5 TRBV18 NA
CSARGTGLFYEQYF TGCAGTGCTAGAGGGACAGGTCTTTTTTACGAGCAGTACTTC TRBD1 TRBJ2-7 TRBV20-1 few
CASSLAGTGVGPLHF TGTGCCAGCAGCTTAGCGGGGACGGGAGTTGGACCCCTCCACTTT NA TRBJ1-6 TRBV7-2 NA
CAISPGTGIQPQHF TGTGCCATCAGCCCCGGGACAGGGATTCAGCCCCAGCATTTT TRBD1 TRBJ1-5 TRBV10-3 few
CASSYTRETYNEQFF TGTGCCAGCAGCTACACTAGGGAGACCTACAATGAGCAGTTCTTC NA TRBJ2-1 TRBV7-2 NA
CASREAGQGKGDTQYF TGTGCCAGCAGGGAGGCAGGGCAGGGTAAAGGGGATACGCAGTATTTT NA TRBJ2-3 TRBV12-3/TRBV12-4 few
CSARDGREAGYF TGCAGTGCTAGAGATGGCAGGGAGGCTGGGTACTTC NA TRBJ2-7 TRBV20-1 few
CASSLVTSGTDEQYF TGTGCCAGCAGCTTAGTGACTAGCGGGACTGACGAGCAGTACTTC TRBD2 TRBJ2-7 TRBV13 few
CASSTATSLYYNEQFF TGTGCCAGCAGTACCGCGACTAGCCTTTATTACAATGAGCAGTTCTTC TRBD2 TRBJ2-1 TRBV6-1 NA
CSARSGTDTQYF TGCAGTGCTAGAAGCGGGACAGATACGCAGTATTTT NA TRBJ2-3 TRBV20-1 many
CSGSWTSGFYEQYF TGCAGTGGCTCGTGGACTAGCGGGTTCTACGAGCAGTACTTC TRBD2 TRBJ2-7 TRBV20-1 many
CSVEGGLVGGTDTQYF TGCAGCGTTGAAGGGGGACTAGTAGGGGGCACAGATACGCAGTATTTT TRBD2 TRBJ2-3 TRBV29-1 NA